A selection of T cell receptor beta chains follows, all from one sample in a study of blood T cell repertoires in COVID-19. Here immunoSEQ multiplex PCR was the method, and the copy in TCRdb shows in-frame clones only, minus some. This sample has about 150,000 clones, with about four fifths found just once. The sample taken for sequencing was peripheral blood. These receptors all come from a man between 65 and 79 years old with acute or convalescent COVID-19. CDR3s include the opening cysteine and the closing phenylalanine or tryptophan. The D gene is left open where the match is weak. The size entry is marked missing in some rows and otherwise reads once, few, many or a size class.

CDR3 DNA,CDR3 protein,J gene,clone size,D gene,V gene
TGTGCCAGCTTGGGGGGATGGAGCAATCAGCCCCAGCATTTT,CASLGGWSNQPQHF,TRBJ1-5,-,-,TRBV6-6
TGTGCCAGCAGTCCGACTAGCGGGATAGGGGATGAGCAGTTCTTC,CASSPTSGIGDEQFF,TRBJ2-1,-,TRBD2,TRBV6-5
TGCGCCAGCAGCTTGTTCTCAGGGTCGTCCTACGAGCAGTACTTC,CASSLFSGSSYEQYF,TRBJ2-7,-,-,TRBV5-1
TGTGCCAGCAGCATAAATAGCAACTCCTACAATGAGCAGTTCTTC,CASSINSNSYNEQFF,TRBJ2-1,-,-,TRBV7-3
TGTGCCAGCAGCCCCACCACAGGGCATGGAAACACCATATATTTT,CASSPTTGHGNTIYF,TRBJ1-3,-,-,TRBV7-3
TGTGCCAGCACGGGTTTTGGGTCTGGAAACACCATATATTTT,CASTGFGSGNTIYF,TRBJ1-3,-,-,TRBV28
TGTGCCAGCAGTTACGCGGGAGACAGTCCCTACGAGCAGTACTTC,CASSYAGDSPYEQYF,TRBJ2-7,-,TRBD2,TRBV6-5
TGTGCCAGCAGCAAAAGGTTTGCTAGCGGGAGGGCCGCTGGAGATACGCAGTATTTT,CASSKRFASGRAAGDTQYF,TRBJ2-3,-,-,TRBV21-1
TGCGCCAGCAGCTTGCAGGGACAGGGCACAGATACGCAGTATTTT,CASSLQGQGTDTQYF,TRBJ2-3,once,TRBD1,TRBV5-1
TGCGCCAGCAGCCTCCTCGGGGGCAATCAGCCCCAGCATTTT,CASSLLGGNQPQHF,TRBJ1-5,once,-,TRBV5-1
TGTGCCAGCTCACCGCGGACTACTCCATCCTACAATGAGCAGTTCTTC,CASSPRTTPSYNEQFF,TRBJ2-1,-,-,TRBV18